These 20 T cell receptor beta chains came from one sample sequenced in a study of beta chain features in type 1 diabetes. Sequencing targeted expressed TCRB transcripts, as all isolated RNA had been reverse transcribed. Measured with immunoSEQ multiplex PCR; TCRdb has only the in-frame clones, and not every one. The table lists around 310,000 clones, approximately 9.9% of them singletons, with over 0.015% in the top ten. The sample taken for sequencing was naive CD4+ T cells from blood. These TCRs come from a woman under 40 in good health.

This chain links TRBV7-9 with TRBJ2-1, with D maybe TRBD2 (5 bases). Per the germline V gene, CDR1 is SEHNR and CDR2 is FQNEAQ (reference sequence). This CDR3 contains 16 residues. V lost 2 bases, J lost 5 bases, and 16 bases lay in between. The CDR3 DNA reads as TGTGCCAGCAGCTTACTCCCTAGCTACGTCGACAATGAGCAGTTCTTC. Its translation is CASSLLPSYVDNEQFF. Looking up the rest from reference TRBV7-9 and TRBJ2-1 gives the full variable domain: DTGVSQNPRHKITKRGQNVTFRCDPISEHNRLYWYRQTLGQGPEFLTYFQNEAQLEKSRLLSDRFSAERPKGSFSTLEIQRTEQGDSAMYLCASSLLPSYVDNEQFFGPGTRLTVL.

This clone was observed a few times. The V call is TRBV29-1, the J call TRBJ1-2, with D tentatively TRBD1 (5 bases). V was pared by 4 bases and J by 14 bases, with 23 bases between. The germline gives CDR1 SQVTM, CDR2 ANQGSEA. The CDR3 contains 13 residues. CDR3 DNA: TGCAGCGTTGGCGGTTTACAGGTCCCCGCTACAACCTTC. As protein: CSVGGLQVPATTF. Full variable domain (remainder filled in from reference TRBV29-1 and TRBJ1-2): SAVISQKPSRDICQRGTSLTIQCQVDSQVTMMFWYRQQPGQSLTLIATANQGSEATYESGFVIDKFPISRPNLTFSTLTVSNMSPEDSSIYLCSVGGLQVPATTFGSGTRLTVV.

The chain has TRBV6-5 and TRBJ2-4; no firm D call. Germline CDR1 reads MNHEY; CDR2 reads SVGAGI. V was shortened by 4 bases and J by 0 bases, with 13 bases between the two germline ends. The CDR3 spans 16 residues. CDR3 region: CASSLLGSLAKNIQYF. CDR3 bases: TGTGCCAGCAGTTTGCTTGGTAGCCTAGCCAAAAACATTCAGTACTTC.

The chain carries TRBV5-1 and TRBJ2-5, with a weak D call TRBD2 (6 bases). Germline CDR1 reads SGHRS; CDR2 reads YFSETQ. Trimming stripped 0 bases from V and 4 bases from J, with 13 bases between. The CDR3 extends over 15 amino acids. The CDR3 sequence: CASSLVGSMRETQYF. The CDR3 DNA reads TGCGCCAGCAGCTTGGTCGGGAGTATGCGAGAGACCCAGTACTTC.

In its sample, this clone was seen a few times. J is TRBJ2-7 and V is TRBV30; TRBD1 matches at 10 bases. The germline V gene encodes CDR1 GTSNPN and CDR2 SVGIG (reference sequence). The junction had 9 bases not matched to a gene; V was cut back by 1 base and J by 6 bases. This CDR3 comprises 15 residues. CDR3: CAWSGGQGVISEQYF. The CDR3 bases are TGTGCCTGGAGTGGAGGACAGGGGGTTATTTCCGAGCAGTACTTC.

This rearrangement joins TRBV7-2 to TRBJ2-3, with a weak D call TRBD2 (5 bases). The CDR3 covers 13 residues. Germline V gene sequence: CDR1 SGHTA, CDR2 FQGNSA. Trimming stripped 3 bases from V and 5 bases from J, with 9 bases between. For the CDR3, the DNA is TGTGCCAGCAGCTTCGGGGTTCAAGATACGCAGTATTTT. It yields the protein CASSFGVQDTQYF.

The genes are TRBV7-3 and TRBJ2-6; no clear D. Trimming shortened V by 3 bases and J by 2 bases, and 8 bases separated the two germline ends. The CDR3 consists of 15 residues. Germline V gives CDR1 SGHTA, CDR2 FQGTGA. The CDR3 DNA is TGTGCCAGCAGCTTGAGCCTGACTGGGGCCAACGTCCTGACTTTC. Translation gives CASSLSLTGANVLTF.

As for this clone: Germline and junction disagree at one end, which may indicate a read error. This sequence joins TRBV30 and TRBJ2-5; D possibly corresponds to TRBD2 (5 bases). The CDR3 runs 14 residues. The V gene's germline CDR1 is GTSNPN and CDR2 SVGIG (reference sequence). The CDR3 nucleotides read TGTGCCTGGAGGGCCTTTGACGGATGGGAGACCCAGCACTTC. This gives the protein CAWRAFDGWETQHF.

This clone was picked up a small number of times. The chain combines TRBV7-2 with TRBJ2-3, with 7 bases lining up with TRBD1. The J segment lost 6 bases and the V segment lost 3 bases, leaving 6 bases of the junction unmatched. Germline V gene data show CDR1 as SGHTA and CDR2 as FQGNSA. This CDR3 has 14 amino acids. The CDR3 DNA is TGTGCCAGCAGCTTCGGGACAGTTGGTGATACGCAGTATTTT. Translation gives CASSFGTVGDTQYF.

In this sample, this clone turned up a few times. The V call is TRBV6-1, the J call TRBJ1-2; weak D call: TRBD1 (5 bases). The CDR3 sequence is 13 residues long. The V end was cut by 6 bases, the J end by 6 bases, with 14 bases between. CDR1 MNHNS and CDR2 SASEGT come from the germline V gene. CDR3 loop: CASRSRDSNGYTF. The CDR3 DNA sequence: TGTGCCAGCAGGAGCAGGGATTCGAATGGCTACACCTTC.

The J gene is TRBJ2-4, the V gene TRBV27; D might be TRBD1 (6 bases). Germline assignment: CDR1 MNHEY and CDR2 SMNVEV (reference sequence). The CDR3 loop spans 16 amino acids. V lost 6 bases and J lost 5, with 20 bases in between. CDR3 loop: CASRTLQGGRQNIQYF. The CDR3 coding sequence is TGTGCCAGCAGAACCCTACAGGGCGGACGGCAAAACATTCAGTACTTC.

The rearrangement uses TRBV6-5 and TRBJ2-7, with D possibly matching TRBD1 (6 bases). Germline V CDR1 and CDR2: MNHEY, SVGAGI. Trimming removed 0 bases from V and 2 bases from J, with 11 bases in between. This CDR3 is 15 amino acids long. CDR3 in DNA: TGTGCCAGCAGTTACTCCTGGACAGCAACCTACGAGCAGTACTTC. It codes for CASSYSWTATYEQYF.

The CDR3 DNA reads as TGTGCCAGCTCACCCAGTAAACAAGAGACCCAGTACTTC. Translated, it gives CASSPSKQETQYF. J is TRBJ2-5 and V is TRBV18; no firm D call. The V end lost 3 bases, the J end lost 2 bases, and 7 bases lay between the germline ends. This CDR3 region has 13 residues. Germline CDR1 KGHSH, CDR2 LQKENI.

The CDR3 loop reads CASSLALAGQGEQYF. The CDR3 coding sequence is TGTGCCAGCAGCTTGGCTCTAGCGGGGCAGGGGGAGCAGTACTTC. V is TRBV5-4 and J is TRBJ2-7; 9 bases are a match to TRBD2. With V trimmed by 0 bases and J by 7 bases, 8 bases remained unmatched. The CDR3 length is 15 residues. The germline CDR1 and CDR2 sequences are SGHNT and YYREEE (reference sequence).

The chain carries TRBV15 and TRBJ1-1; the D is unclear. Per germline, CDR1 LNHNV and CDR2 YYDKDF (reference sequence). Trimming shortened V by 4 bases and J by 5 bases, and 17 bases separated the two germline ends. CDR3 size: 15 residues. CDR3 in DNA: TGTGCCACCAGCATAGTGGTCCCCCTCGAGACTGAAGCTTTCTTT. Protein sequence: CATSIVVPLETEAFF.

This clone appeared a few times. V is TRBV25-1 and J is TRBJ2-7; 7 bases fit TRBD1. With 7 bases clipped from V and 7 bases from J, the junction kept 16 bases outside the gene matches. The CDR3 covers 15 residues. The germline V gene encodes CDR1 MGHDK and CDR2 SYGVNS. The CDR3 here is CASIAPDRSVGEQYF. CDR3 coding DNA: TGTGCCAGCATCGCCCCGGACAGGTCTGTGGGGGAGCAGTACTTC.

The chain recombines TRBV4-3 with TRBJ2-1, with 10 bases that match TRBD2. The CDR3 loop spans 16 amino acids. Trimming took 4 bases from V and 5 from J; bases not matched to a gene: 8. Germline V gene data show CDR1 as LGHNA and CDR2 as YSLEER. The CDR3 DNA sequence: TGCGCCAGCAGCCGGCTCGGGAGCGGGAGGGACAATGAGCAGTTCTTC. It translates to CASSRLGSGRDNEQFF.

In regard to this clone: The sample has other DNA sequences that encode this CDR3 too. The chain combines TRBV6-5 with TRBJ2-1; D perhaps matches TRBD2 (5 bases). The CDR3 runs to 15 residues. V was pared by 5 bases and J by 1 base, with 12 bases between. Germline V gene lookup returns CDR1 MNHEY and CDR2 SVGAGI. CDR3 protein: CASSTSGTSYNEQFF. DNA for the CDR3: TGTGCCAGCAGTACGAGCGGAACTTCCTACAATGAGCAGTTCTTC.

The sample holds a few counts of this clone. V gene TRBV7-9 combines with J gene TRBJ2-1; TRBD2 is a possible D gene (6 bases). This CDR3 has 16 amino acids. Deletions cut 5 bases from V and 7 bases from J, with 21 bases between. Per germline, CDR1 SEHNR and CDR2 FQNEAQ (reference sequence). The DNA of the CDR3 is TGTGCCAGCAGCCAGGACCTAGGGAAGGGAGGTAATGAGCAGTTCTTC. Amino acids: CASSQDLGKGGNEQFF.

This clone turned up a few times. The chain carries TRBV28 and TRBJ1-1, with a weak D call TRBD1 (6 bases). Germline CDR1 MDHEN, CDR2 SYDVKM. The CDR3 loop spans 13 amino acids. The germline V and J ends were trimmed by 8 bases and 0 bases, with 10 bases remaining between them. CDR3 in DNA: TGTGCCAGCTACAGGGCCATGAACACTGAAGCTTTCTTT. It codes for CASYRAMNTEAFF.